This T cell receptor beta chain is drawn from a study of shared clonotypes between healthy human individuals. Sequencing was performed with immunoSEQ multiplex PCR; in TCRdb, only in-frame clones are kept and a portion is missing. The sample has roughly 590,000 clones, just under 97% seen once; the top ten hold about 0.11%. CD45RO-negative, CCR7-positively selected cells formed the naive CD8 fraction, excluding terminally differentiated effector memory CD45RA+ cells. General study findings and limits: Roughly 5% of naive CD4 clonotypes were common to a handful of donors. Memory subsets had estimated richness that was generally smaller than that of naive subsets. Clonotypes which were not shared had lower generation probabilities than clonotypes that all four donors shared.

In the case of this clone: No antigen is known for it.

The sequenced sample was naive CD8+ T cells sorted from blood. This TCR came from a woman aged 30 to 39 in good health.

The CDR3 DNA reads as TGTGCCTGGAGGACATCATGGAATAATTCACCCCTCCACTTT. Protein sequence: CAWRTSWNNSPLHF. The chain uses TRBV30 and TRBJ1-6, with D hard to call. Per the germline V gene, CDR1 is GTSNPN and CDR2 is SVGIG (reference sequence). This CDR3 spans 14 amino acids. Trimming stripped 3 bases from V and 5 bases from J, with 11 bases between.